Sequencing of this TCR beta chain was carried out in a study of shared clonotypes between healthy human individuals. Background on the study: A couple of women and a few men aged 18 to 49 made up the donors. Each donor's CD8 memory used one plate, CD8 naive two, each CD4 subset three.

About this clone: Its antigen is unknown.

The study, taken as a whole, reports: Sampling covered blood only; tissue repertoires likely differ.

The assay was run at deep level. The method was immunoSEQ multiplex PCR; TCRdb's version includes in-frame clones alone and lacks a portion of them. The sample records a few million clones, just under 95% being singletons. The sequence derives from a man between 18 and 35 years old in good health. Some clones in this sample may be carry-over from other donors' samples. Sequencing was performed on naive CD4+ T cells from PBMCs. Subset denoted: CD45RA+ positively selected.

The CDR3 region has the DNA TGCGCCAGCAGCTTGATGGTCAGCTCCTACGAGCAGTACTTC. This encodes CASSLMVSSYEQYF. The rearrangement uses TRBV5-1 and TRBJ2-7; D is uncertain. Germline V lookup: CDR1 SGHRS, CDR2 YFSETQ. The CDR3 extends over 14 amino acids. Trimming removed 1 base at V and 0 bases at J, with 8 bases between.